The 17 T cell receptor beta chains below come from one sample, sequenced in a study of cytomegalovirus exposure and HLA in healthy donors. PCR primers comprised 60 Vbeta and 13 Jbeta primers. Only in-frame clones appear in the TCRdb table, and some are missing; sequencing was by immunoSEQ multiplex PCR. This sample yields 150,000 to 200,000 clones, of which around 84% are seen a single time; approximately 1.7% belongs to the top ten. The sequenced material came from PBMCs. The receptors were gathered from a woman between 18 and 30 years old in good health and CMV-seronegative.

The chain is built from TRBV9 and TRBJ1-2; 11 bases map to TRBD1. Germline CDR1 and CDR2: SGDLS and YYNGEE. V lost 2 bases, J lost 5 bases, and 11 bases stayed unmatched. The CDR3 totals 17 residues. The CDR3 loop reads CASSVRTGGEIGYGYTF. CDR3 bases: TGTGCCAGCAGCGTCAGGACAGGGGGCGAGATTGGTTATGGCTACACCTTC.

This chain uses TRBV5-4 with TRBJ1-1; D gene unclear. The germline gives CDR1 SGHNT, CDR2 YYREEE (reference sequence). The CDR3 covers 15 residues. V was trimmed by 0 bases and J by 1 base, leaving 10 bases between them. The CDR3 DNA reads TGTGCCAGCAGCTTGGGATCCGGAGGGAACACTGAAGCTTTCTTT. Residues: CASSLGSGGNTEAFF. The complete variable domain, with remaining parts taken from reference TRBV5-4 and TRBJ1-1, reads ETGVTQSPTHLIKTRGQQVTLRCSSQSGHNTVSWYQQALGQGPQFIFQYYREEENGRGNFPPRFSGLQFPNYSSELNVNALELDDSALYLCASSLGSGGNTEAFFGQGTRLTVV.

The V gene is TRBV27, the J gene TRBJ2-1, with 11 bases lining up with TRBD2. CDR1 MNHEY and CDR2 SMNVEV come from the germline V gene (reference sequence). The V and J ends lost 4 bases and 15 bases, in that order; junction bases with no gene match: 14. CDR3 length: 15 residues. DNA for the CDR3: TGTGCCAGCAGTTCCAATGTACTACTAGCGGGAGTTCTGTTCTTC. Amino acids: CASSSNVLLAGVLFF.

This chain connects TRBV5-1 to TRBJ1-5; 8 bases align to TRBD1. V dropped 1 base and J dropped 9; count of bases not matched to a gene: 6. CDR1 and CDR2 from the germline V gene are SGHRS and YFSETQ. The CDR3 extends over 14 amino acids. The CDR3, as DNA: TGCGCCAGCAGCTTGACAGGGGGGTTGAGGCCCCAGCATTTT. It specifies CASSLTGGLRPQHF.

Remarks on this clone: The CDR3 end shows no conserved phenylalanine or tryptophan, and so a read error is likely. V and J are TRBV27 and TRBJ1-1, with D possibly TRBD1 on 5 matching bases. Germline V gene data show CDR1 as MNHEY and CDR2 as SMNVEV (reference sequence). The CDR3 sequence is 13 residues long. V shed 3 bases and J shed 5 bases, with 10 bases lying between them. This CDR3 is CASSFWGGTEAFL. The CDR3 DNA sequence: TGTGCCAGCAGTTTCTGGGGCGGGACTGAAGCTTTCCTT.

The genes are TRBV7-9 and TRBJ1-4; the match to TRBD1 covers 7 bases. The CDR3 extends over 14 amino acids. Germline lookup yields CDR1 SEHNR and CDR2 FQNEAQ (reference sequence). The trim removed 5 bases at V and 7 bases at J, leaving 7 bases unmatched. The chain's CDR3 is CASSRQGESEKLFF. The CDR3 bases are TGTGCCAGCAGCCGACAGGGAGAAAGTGAAAAACTGTTTTTT.

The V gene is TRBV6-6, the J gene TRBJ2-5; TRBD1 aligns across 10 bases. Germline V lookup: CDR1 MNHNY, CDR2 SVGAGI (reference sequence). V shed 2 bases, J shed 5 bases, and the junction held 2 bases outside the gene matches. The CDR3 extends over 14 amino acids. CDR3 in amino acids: CASSYGTGVETQYF. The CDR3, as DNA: TGTGCCAGCAGTTACGGGACAGGGGTCGAGACCCAGTACTTC.

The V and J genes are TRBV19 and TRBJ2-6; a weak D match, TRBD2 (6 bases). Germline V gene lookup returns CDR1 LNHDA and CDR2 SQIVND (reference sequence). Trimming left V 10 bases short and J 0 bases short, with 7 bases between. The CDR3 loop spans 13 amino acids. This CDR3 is CATGASGANVLTF. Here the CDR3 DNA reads TGTGCCACGGGAGCCTCTGGGGCCAACGTCCTGACTTTC.

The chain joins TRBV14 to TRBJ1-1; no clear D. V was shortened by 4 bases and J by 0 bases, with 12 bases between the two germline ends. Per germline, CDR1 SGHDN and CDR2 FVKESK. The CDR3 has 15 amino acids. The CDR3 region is CASSPTATVNTEAFF. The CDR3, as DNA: TGTGCCAGCAGCCCCACCGCTACGGTGAACACTGAAGCTTTCTTT. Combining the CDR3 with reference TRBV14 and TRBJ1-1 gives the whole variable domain EAGVTQFPSHSVIEKGQTVTLRCDPISGHDNLYWYRRVMGKEIKFLLHFVKESKQDESGMPNNRFLAERTGGTYSTLKVQPAELEDSGVYFCASSPTATVNTEAFFGQGTRLTVV.

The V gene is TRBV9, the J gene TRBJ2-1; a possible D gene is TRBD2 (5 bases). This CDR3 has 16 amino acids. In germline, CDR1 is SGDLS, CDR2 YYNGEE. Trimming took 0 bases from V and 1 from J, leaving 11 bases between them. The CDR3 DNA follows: TGTGCCAGCAGCGTAGGAGGGAGTATATCCTACAATGAGCAGTTCTTC. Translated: CASSVGGSISYNEQFF.

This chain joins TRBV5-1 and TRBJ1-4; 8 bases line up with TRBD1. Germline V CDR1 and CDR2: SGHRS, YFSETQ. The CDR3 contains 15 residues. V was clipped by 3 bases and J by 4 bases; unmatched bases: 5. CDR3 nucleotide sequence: TGCGCCAGCAGCTCCGGACAGGGTTATAATGAAAAACTGTTTTTT. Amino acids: CASSSGQGYNEKLFF.

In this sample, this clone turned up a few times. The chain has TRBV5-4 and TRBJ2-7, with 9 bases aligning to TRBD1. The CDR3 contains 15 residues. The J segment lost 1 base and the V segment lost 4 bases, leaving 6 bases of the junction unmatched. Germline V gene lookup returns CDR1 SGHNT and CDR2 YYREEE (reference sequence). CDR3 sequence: CASSPGTGTSYEQYF. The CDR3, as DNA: TGTGCCAGCAGCCCTGGGACAGGGACATCCTACGAGCAGTACTTC.

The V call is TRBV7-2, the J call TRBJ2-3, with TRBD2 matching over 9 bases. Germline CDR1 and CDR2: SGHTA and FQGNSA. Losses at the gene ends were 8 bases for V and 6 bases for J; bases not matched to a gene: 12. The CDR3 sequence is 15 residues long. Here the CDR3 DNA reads TGTGCCAGCCTGCGGCTAGCGGGATACCTGGATACGCAGTATTTT. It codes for CASLRLAGYLDTQYF.

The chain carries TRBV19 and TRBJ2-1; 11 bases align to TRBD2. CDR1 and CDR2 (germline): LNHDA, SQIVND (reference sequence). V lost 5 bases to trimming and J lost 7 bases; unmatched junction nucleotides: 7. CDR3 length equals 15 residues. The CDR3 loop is CASSGGLAGGNEQFF. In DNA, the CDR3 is TGTGCCAGTAGTGGGGGGCTAGCGGGGGGAAATGAGCAGTTCTTC.

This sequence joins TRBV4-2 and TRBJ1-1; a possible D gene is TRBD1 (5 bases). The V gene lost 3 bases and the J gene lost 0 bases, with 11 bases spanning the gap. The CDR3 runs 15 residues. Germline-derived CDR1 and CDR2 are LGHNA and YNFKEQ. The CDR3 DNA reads TGTGCCAGCAGCCAGGGGCAGTACCTGAACACTGAAGCTTTCTTT. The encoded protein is CASSQGQYLNTEAFF.

For the CDR3, the DNA is TGCGCCAGCAGCTTGGAGCCGAGCTCCTACAATGAGCAGTTCTTC. It codes for CASSLEPSSYNEQFF. V and J are TRBV5-1 and TRBJ2-1; D is unclear. The CDR3 is 15 amino acids. Between the trimmed V and J ends, which lost 0 bases and 0 bases, there was a span of 7 bases. The V gene's germline CDR1 is SGHRS and CDR2 YFSETQ.

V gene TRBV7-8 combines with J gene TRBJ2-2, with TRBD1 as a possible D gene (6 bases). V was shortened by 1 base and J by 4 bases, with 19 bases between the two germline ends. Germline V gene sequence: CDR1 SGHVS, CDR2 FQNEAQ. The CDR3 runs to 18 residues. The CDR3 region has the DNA TGTGCCAGCAGCTTAGGGGTAACAGGGCGGGTTAGCACCGGGGAGCTGTTTTTT. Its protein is CASSLGVTGRVSTGELFF.